Listed below are T cell receptor beta chains from one sample, sequenced in a study of cytomegalovirus exposure and HLA in healthy donors. Clones were read by immunoSEQ multiplex PCR, and TCRdb kept only the in-frame ones, dropping some. The sample shows about 110,000 clones, around 64% of them seen only once. The sequencing sample was made of PBMCs. The receptors shown here come from a man aged 30-40 years in good health and CMV-seropositive. CDR3s leave out the opening cysteine and the closing phenylalanine or tryptophan. Clone size is stated in some rows and not others, as once, few, many or a class when expanded.

size,J,V,CDR3
NA,TRBJ2-2,TRBV4-2,ASGRGETGELF
NA,TRBJ2-1,TRBV2,AVTSGGYNEQF
NA,TRBJ2-3,TRBV9,ASSTGGSGRDTQY
NA,TRBJ2-3,TRBV19,ASSHNRGTSVPNTDTQY
NA,TRBJ2-1,TRBV19,ASSLAGGFINEQF
NA,TRBJ2-3,TRBV27,ASSFRGRGADTQY
NA,TRBJ2-3,TRBV28,ASTGSTDTQY
NA,TRBJ1-1,TRBV4-1,ASSQLRQVRTKDTEAF
NA,TRBJ1-5,TRBV30,AWTTGFNQPQH
NA,TRBJ2-1,TRBV7-8,ASSSSGIAYNEQF
NA,TRBJ2-6,TRBV4-3,ASTNSVGGSAGANVLT
NA,TRBJ2-1,TRBV5-8,ASSRLGGGSYNEQF
few,TRBJ2-3,TRBV15,ATSKTSGGPDTQY
NA,TRBJ1-1,TRBV2,ASTTPRGAHTEAF
NA,TRBJ2-5,TRBV2,ASSQDRGGETQY
few,TRBJ2-5,TRBV5-1,ASSRESQETQY
NA,TRBJ1-2,TRBV5-1,ASSSPSSSKDREDYGYT
NA,TRBJ1-2,TRBV6-6,ASSSNGGAYGYT
NA,TRBJ1-4,TRBV7-9,ASRSGQGGEKLF
NA,TRBJ1-1,TRBV18,ASSPRRDSQKNTEAF
once,TRBJ2-7,TRBV5-1,ASSLTVSYEQY
NA,TRBJ2-6,TRBV5-5,ASSILYDRGLYSGANVLT
NA,TRBJ2-5,TRBV6-4,ASSDGVAGVETQY
NA,TRBJ2-2,TRBV5-1,ASRLAGATGELF
NA,TRBJ1-6,TRBV6-5,ASTTDHNSPLH
few,TRBJ2-2,TRBV6-4,ASSVDRDGELF
NA,TRBJ1-2,TRBV11-2,ASSLESGGIYGYT
NA,TRBJ2-3,TRBV30,AWSGQGATDTQY
once,TRBJ1-5,TRBV28,ASSHQIGQGRKPQH
few,TRBJ2-2,TRBV6-1,ASGQGNTGELF
NA,TRBJ2-5,TRBV5-1,ASSLTRAGGTYQETQY
NA,TRBJ1-2,TRBV7-9,ASSLVSNRGKT
NA,TRBJ2-4,TRBV28,ASRLAGQGQDIQY
NA,TRBJ1-1,TRBV5-4,ASSLGSGNEAF
NA,TRBJ2-2,TRBV15,ATSGRQGNTGELF
once,TRBJ2-1,TRBV11-2,ASSYTPRDRGRYVEQF
NA,TRBJ2-5,TRBV29-1,SVDGGSLGGAQY
few,TRBJ2-1,TRBV6-5,ASSYRRRYNEQF
NA,TRBJ1-2,TRBV7-8,ASSLKTRGLDYGYT
few,TRBJ1-2,TRBV6-5,ASRQGGAYGYT
few,TRBJ1-2,TRBV6-5,ASSWEDRGGGYT
NA,TRBJ2-7,TRBV21-1,ASSIGRGGQY
NA,TRBJ2-5,TRBV7-2,ASSPRGRWETQY
NA,TRBJ1-1,TRBV29-1,SGQVWNTEAF
once,TRBJ2-6,TRBV25-1,ASRAGDTVLT
NA,TRBJ2-7,TRBV11-2,ASSQSSTKQY
NA,TRBJ2-5,TRBV11-3,ASSSPAGLAGLETQY
NA,TRBJ2-2,TRBV18,ASSPGGPGTGELF
NA,TRBJ2-1,TRBV29-1,SAWGQGLPNEQF
NA,TRBJ1-5,TRBV30,AWGQDSNQPQH
NA,TRBJ2-3,TRBV19,ASSHRALGGRAGTDTQY
NA,TRBJ1-1,TRBV7-9,ASSPRRGSFTEAF
few,TRBJ2-1,TRBV19,ASSIGDTPHNEQF
NA,TRBJ2-1,TRBV11-2,ASTKLASSYNEQF
once,TRBJ2-3,TRBV29-1,SVADRADTQY